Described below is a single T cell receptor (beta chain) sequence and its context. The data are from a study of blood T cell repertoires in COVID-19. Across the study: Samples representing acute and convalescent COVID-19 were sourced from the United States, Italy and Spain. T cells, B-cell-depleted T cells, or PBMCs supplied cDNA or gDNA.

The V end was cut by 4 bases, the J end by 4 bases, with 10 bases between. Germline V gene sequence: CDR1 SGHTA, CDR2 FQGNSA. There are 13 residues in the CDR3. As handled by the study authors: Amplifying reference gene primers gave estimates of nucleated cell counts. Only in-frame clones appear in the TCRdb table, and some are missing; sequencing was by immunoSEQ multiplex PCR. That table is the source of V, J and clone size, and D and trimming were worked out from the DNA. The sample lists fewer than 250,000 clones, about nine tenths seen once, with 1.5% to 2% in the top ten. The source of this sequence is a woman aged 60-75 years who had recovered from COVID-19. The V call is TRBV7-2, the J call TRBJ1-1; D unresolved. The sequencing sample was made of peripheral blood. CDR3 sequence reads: CASSSRFGTEAFF. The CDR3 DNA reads TGTGCCAGCAGCTCGCGGTTCGGCACTGAAGCTTTCTTT.